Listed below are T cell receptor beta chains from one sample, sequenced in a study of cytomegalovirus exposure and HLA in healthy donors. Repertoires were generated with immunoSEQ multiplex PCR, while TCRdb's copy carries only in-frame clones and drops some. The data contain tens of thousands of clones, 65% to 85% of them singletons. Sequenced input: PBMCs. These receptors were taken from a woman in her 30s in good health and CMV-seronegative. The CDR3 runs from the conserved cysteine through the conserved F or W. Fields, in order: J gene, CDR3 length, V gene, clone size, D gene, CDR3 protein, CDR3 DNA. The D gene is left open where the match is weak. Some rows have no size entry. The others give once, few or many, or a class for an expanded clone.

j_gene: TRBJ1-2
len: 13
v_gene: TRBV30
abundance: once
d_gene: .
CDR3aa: CAWGGGGSYGYTF
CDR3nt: TGTGCCTGGGGGGGAGGAGGTTCTTATGGCTACACCTTC

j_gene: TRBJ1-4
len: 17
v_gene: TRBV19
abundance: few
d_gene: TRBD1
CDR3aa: CASQPITGGSGNEKLFF
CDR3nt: TGTGCCAGCCAACCAATTACAGGGGGCTCTGGTAATGAAAAACTGTTTTTT

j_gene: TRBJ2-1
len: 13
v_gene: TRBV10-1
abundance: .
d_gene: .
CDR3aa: CASSPGSGAGKFF
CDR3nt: TGCGCCAGCAGCCCAGGGTCTGGGGCCGGAAAGTTCTTC

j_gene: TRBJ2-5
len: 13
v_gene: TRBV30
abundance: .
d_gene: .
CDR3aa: CAWSRQTQETQYF
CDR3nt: TGTGCCTGGAGTCGACAGACACAAGAGACCCAGTACTTC

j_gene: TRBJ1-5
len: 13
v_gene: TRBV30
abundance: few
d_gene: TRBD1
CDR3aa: CAWKDRADQPQHF
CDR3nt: TGTGCCTGGAAGGACAGGGCAGATCAGCCCCAGCATTTT

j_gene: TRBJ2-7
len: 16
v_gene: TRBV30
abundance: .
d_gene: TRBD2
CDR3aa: CAWSKEYGGGSYEQYF
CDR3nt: TGTGCCTGGAGTAAGGAATATGGCGGGGGGTCCTACGAGCAGTACTTC

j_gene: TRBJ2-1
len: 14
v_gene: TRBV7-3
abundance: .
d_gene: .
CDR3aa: CASSWGEYYNEQFF
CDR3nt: TGTGCCAGCAGCTGGGGGGAGTACTACAATGAGCAGTTCTTC

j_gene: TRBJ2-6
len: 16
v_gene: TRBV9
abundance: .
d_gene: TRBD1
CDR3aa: CASSARQGGGANVLTF
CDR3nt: TGTGCCAGCAGCGCCCGACAGGGGGGAGGGGCCAACGTCCTGACTTTC

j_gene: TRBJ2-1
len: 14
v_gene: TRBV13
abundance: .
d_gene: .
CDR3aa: CASSPKPGDNEQFF
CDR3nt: TGTGCCAGCAGCCCCAAACCAGGCGACAATGAGCAGTTCTTC

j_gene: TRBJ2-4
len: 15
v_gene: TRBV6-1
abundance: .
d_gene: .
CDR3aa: CAGIVEGLAKNIQYF
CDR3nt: TGTGCCGGCATAGTGGAGGGGCTAGCCAAAAACATTCAGTACTTC

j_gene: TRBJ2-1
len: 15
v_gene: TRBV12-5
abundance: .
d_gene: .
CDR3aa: CASGSGGGSYNEQFF
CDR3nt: TGTGCTAGTGGTTCGGGGGGCGGGTCCTACAATGAGCAGTTCTTC

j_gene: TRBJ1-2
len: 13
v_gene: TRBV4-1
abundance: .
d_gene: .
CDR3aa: CASSPSPSYGYTF
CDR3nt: TGCGCCAGCAGCCCGAGCCCGAGCTATGGCTACACCTTC

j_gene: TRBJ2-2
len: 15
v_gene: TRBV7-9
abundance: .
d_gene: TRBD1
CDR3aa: CASSPPGTDIGELFF
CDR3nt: TGTGCCAGCAGCCCGCCCGGGACAGACATCGGGGAGCTGTTTTTT

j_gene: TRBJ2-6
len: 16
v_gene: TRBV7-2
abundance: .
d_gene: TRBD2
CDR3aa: CASSRSGVSGANVLTF
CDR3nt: TGTGCCAGCAGCCGGAGCGGGGTCTCCGGGGCCAACGTCCTGACTTTC

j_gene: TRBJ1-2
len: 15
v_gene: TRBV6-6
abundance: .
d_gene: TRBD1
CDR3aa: CASSDPGTESYGYTF
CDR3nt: TGTGCCAGCAGTGACCCCGGGACAGAATCCTATGGCTACACCTTC

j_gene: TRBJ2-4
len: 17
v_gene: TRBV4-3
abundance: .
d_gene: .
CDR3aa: CASSQEPASFAKNIQYF
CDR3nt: TGCGCCAGCAGCCAAGAACCAGCGTCCTTCGCCAAAAACATTCAGTACTTC

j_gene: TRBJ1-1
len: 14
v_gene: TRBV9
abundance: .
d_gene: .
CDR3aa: CASSVGGRGTEAFF
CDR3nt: TGTGCCAGCAGCGTCGGGGGGCGAGGAACTGAAGCTTTCTTT

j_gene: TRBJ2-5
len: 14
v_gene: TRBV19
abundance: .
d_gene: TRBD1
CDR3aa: CASSISTGLKTQYF
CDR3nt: TGTGCCAGTAGTATCTCGACAGGGCTGAAGACCCAGTACTTC

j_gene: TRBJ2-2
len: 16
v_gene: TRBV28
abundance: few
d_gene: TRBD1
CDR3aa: CASSSTGQVLTGELFF
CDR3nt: TGTGCCAGCAGTTCTACGGGACAGGTCCTCACCGGGGAGCTGTTTTTT

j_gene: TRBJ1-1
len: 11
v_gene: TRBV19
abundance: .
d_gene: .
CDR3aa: CASSIRAGAFF
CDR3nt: TGTGCCAGTAGTATAAGGGCAGGGGCTTTCTTT

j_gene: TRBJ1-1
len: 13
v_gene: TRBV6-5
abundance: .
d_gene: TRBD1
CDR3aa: CASSRDRATEAFF
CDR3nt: TGTGCCAGCAGTCGGGACAGGGCCACTGAAGCTTTCTTT

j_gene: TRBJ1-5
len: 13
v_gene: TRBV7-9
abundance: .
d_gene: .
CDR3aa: CASSSGVNQPQHF
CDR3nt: TGTGCCAGCAGTTCAGGGGTTAATCAGCCCCAGCATTTT

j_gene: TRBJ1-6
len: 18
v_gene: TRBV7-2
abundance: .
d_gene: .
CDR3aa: CASSLRSGAGSYNSPLHF
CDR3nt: TGTGCCAGCAGCTTACGGTCTGGGGCTGGATCCTATAATTCACCCCTCCACTTT

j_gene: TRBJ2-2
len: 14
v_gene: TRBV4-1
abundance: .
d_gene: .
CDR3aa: CAIQQPGGTGELFF
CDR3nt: TGCGCCATCCAGCAACCCGGGGGCACCGGGGAGCTGTTTTTT

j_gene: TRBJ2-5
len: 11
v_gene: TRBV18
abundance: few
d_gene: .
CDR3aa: CASSPSETQYF
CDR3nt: TGTGCCAGCTCACCGAGTGAGACCCAGTACTTC

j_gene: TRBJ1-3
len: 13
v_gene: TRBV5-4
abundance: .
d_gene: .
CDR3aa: CASSPQGGNTIYF
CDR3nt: TGTGCCAGCAGCCCCCAGGGGGGAAACACCATATATTTT

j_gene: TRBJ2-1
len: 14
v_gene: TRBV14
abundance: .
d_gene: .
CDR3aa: CASSQVSTYNEQFF
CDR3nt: TGTGCCAGCAGCCAAGTCTCTACCTACAATGAGCAGTTCTTC

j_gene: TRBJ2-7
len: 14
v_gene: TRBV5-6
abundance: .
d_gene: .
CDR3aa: CASSLSGPGYEQYF
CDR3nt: TGTGCCAGCAGCTTATCTGGGCCCGGCTACGAGCAGTACTTC

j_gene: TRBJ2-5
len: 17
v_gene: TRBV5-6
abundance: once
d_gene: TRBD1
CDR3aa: CASSPSHRDRGKGTQYF
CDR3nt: TGTGCCAGCAGCCCTAGCCACCGGGACAGGGGAAAGGGGACCCAGTACTTC

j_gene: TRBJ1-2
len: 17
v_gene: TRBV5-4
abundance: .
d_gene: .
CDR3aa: CASSLIRGTTVNYGYTF
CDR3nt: TGTGCCAGCAGCTTGATCAGGGGAACTACGGTTAACTATGGCTACACCTTC

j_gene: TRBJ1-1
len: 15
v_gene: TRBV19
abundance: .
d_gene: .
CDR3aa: CASSPRQDANTEAFF
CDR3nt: TGTGCCAGTAGTCCCCGACAGGACGCGAACACTGAAGCCTTCTTT

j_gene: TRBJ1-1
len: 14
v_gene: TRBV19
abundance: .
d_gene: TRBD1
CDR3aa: CASSMDRGVTEAFF
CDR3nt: TGTGCCAGTAGTATGGACAGGGGCGTCACTGAAGCTTTCTTT

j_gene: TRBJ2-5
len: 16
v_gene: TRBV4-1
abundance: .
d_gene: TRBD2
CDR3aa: CASSQDIRGVRETQYF
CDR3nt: TGCGCCAGCAGCCAAGATATCCGGGGGGTAAGAGAGACCCAGTACTTC

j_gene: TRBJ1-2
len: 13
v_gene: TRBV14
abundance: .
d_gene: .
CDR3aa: CASSPSRVYGYTF
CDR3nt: TGTGCCAGCAGCCCATCCCGGGTCTATGGCTACACCTTC

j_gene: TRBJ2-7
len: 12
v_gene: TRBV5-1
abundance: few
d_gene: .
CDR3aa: CASSLWQNEQYF
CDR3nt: TGCGCCAGCAGCTTGTGGCAGAACGAGCAGTACTTC

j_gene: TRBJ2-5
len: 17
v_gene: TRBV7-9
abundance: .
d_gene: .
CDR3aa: CASSLGEGVTNQETQYF
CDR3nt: TGTGCCAGCAGCTTAGGGGAGGGGGTCACCAACCAAGAGACCCAGTACTTC

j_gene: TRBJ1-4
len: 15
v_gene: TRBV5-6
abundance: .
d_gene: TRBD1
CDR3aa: CASRGTGTGNEKLFF
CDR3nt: TGTGCCAGCAGGGGTACCGGGACAGGGAATGAAAAACTGTTTTTT

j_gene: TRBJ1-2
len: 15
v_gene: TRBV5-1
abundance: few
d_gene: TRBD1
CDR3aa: CASRTGQAANYGYTF
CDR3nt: TGCGCCAGCCGCACCGGACAGGCTGCTAACTATGGCTACACCTTC

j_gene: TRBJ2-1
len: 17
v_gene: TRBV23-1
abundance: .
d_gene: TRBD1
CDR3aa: CASSHPRQGATYNEQFF
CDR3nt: TGCGCCAGCAGTCATCCGAGACAGGGGGCCACCTACAATGAGCAGTTCTTC

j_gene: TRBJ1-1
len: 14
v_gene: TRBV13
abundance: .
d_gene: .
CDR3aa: CASSAYRAGTEAFF
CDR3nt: TGTGCCAGCAGCGCATACAGGGCCGGCACTGAAGCTTTCTTT

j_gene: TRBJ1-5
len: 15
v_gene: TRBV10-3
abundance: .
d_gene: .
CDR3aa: CAISESGAQGQPQHF
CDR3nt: TGTGCCATCAGTGAGTCAGGGGCTCAGGGCCAGCCCCAGCATTTT

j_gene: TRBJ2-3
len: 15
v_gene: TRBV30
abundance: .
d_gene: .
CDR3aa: CAWSADSLYTDTQYF
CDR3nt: TGTGCCTGGAGTGCCGACTCTTTATACACAGATACGCAGTATTTT

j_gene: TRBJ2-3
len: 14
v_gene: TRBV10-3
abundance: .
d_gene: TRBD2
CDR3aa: CAISEESGADTQYF
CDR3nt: TGTGCCATCAGTGAGGAAAGCGGGGCAGATACGCAGTATTTT

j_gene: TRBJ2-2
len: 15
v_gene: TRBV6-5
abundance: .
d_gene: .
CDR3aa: CASSSDLPNTGELFF
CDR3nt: TGTGCCAGCAGCTCGGACTTACCGAACACCGGGGAGCTGTTTTTT

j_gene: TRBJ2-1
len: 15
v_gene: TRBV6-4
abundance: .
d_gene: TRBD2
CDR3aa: CASSSGSGSYNEQFF
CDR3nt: TGTGCCAGCTCGAGCGGGAGTGGCTCCTACAATGAGCAGTTCTTC

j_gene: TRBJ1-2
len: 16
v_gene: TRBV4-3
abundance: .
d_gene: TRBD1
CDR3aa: CASSQDGTGGPYGYTF
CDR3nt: TGCGCCAGCAGCCAAGATGGTACAGGGGGCCCCTATGGCTACACCTTC

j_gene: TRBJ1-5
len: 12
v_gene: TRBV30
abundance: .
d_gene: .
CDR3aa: CAWRYENQPQHF
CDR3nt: TGTGCCTGGAGATACGAGAATCAGCCCCAGCATTTT

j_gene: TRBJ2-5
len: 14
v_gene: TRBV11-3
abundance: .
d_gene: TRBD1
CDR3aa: CASSSTGGRETQYF
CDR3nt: TGTGCCAGCAGCTCCACAGGGGGCCGAGAGACCCAGTACTTC

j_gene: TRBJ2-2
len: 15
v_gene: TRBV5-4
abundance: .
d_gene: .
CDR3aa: CASSRGQSPAGELFF
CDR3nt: TGTGCCAGCAGCCGAGGACAGAGCCCGGCCGGGGAGCTGTTTTTT

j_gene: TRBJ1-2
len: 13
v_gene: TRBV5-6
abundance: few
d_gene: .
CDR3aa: CASSPAQGGGYTF
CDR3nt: TGTGCCAGCAGCCCGGCGCAGGGTGGAGGCTACACCTTC

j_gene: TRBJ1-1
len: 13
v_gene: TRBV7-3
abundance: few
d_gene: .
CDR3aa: CASSLEGNTEAFF
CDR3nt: TGTGCCAGCAGCTTAGAGGGGAACACTGAAGCTTTCTTT

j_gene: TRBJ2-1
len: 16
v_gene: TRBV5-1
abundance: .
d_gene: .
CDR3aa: CASSPGQISSYNEQFF
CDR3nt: TGCGCCAGCAGCCCCGGACAGATTAGCTCCTACAATGAGCAGTTCTTC

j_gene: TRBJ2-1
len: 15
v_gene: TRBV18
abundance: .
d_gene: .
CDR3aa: CASSPPRGPYNEQFF
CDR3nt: TGTGCCAGCTCACCACCGCGGGGTCCGTACAATGAGCAGTTCTTC

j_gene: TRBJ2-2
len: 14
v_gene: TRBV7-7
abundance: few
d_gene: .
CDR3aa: CASSSGGGPGELFF
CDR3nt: TGTGCCAGCAGCTCCGGTGGGGGCCCCGGGGAGCTGTTTTTT